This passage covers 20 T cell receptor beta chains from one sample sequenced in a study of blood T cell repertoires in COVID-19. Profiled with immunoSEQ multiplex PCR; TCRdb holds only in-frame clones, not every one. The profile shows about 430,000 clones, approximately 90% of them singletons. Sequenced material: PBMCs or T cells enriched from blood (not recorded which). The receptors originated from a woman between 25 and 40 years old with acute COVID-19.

CDR3 sequence (DNA): TGTGCCACCAGCAGAGTCAGAGGGAACCCATACAATGAGCAGTTCTTC. This translates into CATSRVRGNPYNEQFF. The genes are TRBV15 and TRBJ2-1; perhaps TRBD2 as D (5 bases). Germline CDR1 and CDR2: LNHNV and YYDKDF (reference sequence). The CDR3 extends over 16 amino acids. With 1 base removed from V and 4 bases from J, the gap between germline ends came to 14 bases.

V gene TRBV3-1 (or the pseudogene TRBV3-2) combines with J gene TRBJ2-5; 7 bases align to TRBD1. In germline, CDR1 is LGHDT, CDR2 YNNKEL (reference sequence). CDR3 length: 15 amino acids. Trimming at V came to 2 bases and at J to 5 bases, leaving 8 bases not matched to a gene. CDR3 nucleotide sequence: TGTGCCAGCAGCCAACAGGGACAGAGGAGGGAGACCCAGTACTTC. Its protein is CASSQQGQRRETQYF.

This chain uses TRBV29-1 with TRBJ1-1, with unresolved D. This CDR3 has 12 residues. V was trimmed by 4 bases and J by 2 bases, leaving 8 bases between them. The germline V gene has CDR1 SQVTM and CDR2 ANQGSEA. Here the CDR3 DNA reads TGCAGCGTTGGGCGGTTTAACACTGAAGCTTTCTTT. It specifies CSVGRFNTEAFF.

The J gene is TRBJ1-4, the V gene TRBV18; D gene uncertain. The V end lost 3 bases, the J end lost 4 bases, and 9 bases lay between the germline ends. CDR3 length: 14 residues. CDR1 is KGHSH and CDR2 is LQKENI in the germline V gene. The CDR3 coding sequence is TGTGCCAGCTCACCCAGGAGGGATAATGAAAAACTGTTTTTT. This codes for CASSPRRDNEKLFF.

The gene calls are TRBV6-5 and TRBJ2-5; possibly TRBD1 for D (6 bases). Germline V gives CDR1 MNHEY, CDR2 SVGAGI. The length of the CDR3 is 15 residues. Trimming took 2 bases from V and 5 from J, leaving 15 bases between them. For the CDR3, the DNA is TGTGCCAGCAGTTACCTCCAGGGGAAAGGGGAGACCCAGTACTTC. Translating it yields CASSYLQGKGETQYF.

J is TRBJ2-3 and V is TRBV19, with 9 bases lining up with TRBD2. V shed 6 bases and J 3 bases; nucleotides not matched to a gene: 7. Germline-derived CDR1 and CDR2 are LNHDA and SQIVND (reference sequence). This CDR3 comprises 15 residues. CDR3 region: CASRRSRGGTDTQYF. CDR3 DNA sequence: TGTGCCAGTAGAAGGTCGCGGGGGGGAACAGATACGCAGTATTTT.

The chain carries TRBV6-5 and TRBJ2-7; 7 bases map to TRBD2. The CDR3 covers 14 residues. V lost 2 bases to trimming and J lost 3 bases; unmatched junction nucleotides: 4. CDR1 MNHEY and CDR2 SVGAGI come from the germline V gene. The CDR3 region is CASSYVSGDYEQYF. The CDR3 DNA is TGTGCCAGCAGTTACGTGAGCGGGGACTACGAGCAGTACTTC.

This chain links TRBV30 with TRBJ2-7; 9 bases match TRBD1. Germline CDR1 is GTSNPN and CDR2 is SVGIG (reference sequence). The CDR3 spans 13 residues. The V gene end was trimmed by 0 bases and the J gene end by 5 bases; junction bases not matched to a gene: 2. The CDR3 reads CAWSVGQGHEQYF. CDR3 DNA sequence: TGTGCCTGGAGTGTAGGACAGGGGCACGAGCAGTACTTC.

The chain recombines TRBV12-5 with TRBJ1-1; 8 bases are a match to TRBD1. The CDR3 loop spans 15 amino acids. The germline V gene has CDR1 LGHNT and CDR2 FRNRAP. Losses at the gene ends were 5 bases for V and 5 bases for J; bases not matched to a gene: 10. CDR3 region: CASGPAWTGPTEAFF. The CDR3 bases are TGTGCTAGTGGTCCAGCCTGGACAGGGCCAACTGAAGCTTTCTTT.

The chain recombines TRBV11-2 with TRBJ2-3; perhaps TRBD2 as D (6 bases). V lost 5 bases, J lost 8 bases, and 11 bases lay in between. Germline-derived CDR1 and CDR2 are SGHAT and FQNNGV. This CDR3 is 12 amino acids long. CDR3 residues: CASSQGGGTQYF. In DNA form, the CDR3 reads TGTGCCAGCAGCCAGGGAGGAGGTACGCAGTATTTT.

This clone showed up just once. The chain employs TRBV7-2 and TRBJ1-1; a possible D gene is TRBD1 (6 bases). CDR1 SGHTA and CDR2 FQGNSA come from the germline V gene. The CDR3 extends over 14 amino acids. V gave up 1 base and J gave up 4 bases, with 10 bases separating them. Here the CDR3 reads CASSLEQGATEAFF. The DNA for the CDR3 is TGTGCCAGCAGCTTAGAACAGGGCGCCACTGAAGCTTTCTTT.

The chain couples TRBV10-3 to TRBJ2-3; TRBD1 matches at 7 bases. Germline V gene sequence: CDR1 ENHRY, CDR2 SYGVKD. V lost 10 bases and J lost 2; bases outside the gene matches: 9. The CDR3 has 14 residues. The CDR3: CATRDREHTDTQYF. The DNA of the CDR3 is TGTGCCACCCGAGACAGGGAGCACACAGATACGCAGTATTTT.

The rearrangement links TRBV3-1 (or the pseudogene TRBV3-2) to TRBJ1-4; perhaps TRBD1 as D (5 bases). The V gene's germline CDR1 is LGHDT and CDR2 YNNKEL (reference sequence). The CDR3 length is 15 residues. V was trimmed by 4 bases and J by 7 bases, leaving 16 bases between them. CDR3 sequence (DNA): TGTGCCAGCAGCCCCCGGGACGGGGGAACTGAAAAACTGTTTTTT. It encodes CASSPRDGGTEKLFF.

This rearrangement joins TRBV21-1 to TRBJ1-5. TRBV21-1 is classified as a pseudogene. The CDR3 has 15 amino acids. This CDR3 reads CASSKVGGVCQPQHF. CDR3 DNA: TGTGCCAGCAGCAAAGTGGGGGGGGTTTGCCAGCCCCAGCATTTT.

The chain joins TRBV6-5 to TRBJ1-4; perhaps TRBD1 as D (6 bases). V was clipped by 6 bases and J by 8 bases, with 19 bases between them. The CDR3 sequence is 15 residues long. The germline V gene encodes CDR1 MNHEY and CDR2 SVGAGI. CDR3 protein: CASSYLQGTWEKLFF. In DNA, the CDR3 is TGTGCCAGCAGCTACCTACAGGGAACTTGGGAAAAACTGTTTTTT.

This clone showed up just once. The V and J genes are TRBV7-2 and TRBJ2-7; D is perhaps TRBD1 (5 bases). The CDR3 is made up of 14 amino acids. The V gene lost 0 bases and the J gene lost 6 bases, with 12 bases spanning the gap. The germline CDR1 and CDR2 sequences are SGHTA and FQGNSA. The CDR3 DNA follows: TGTGCCAGCAGCTTAGCGCGGCAGCAGGGCGAGCAGTACTTC. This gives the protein CASSLARQQGEQYF.

The DNA of the CDR3 is TGTGCCTGGAAACAGCAAAGAGACGAGCAGTACTTC. As protein: CAWKQQRDEQYF. V usage is TRBV30 and J usage is TRBJ2-7; D ambiguous. CDR3 length: 12 residues. The V end lost 4 bases, the J end lost 5 bases, and 12 bases lay between the germline ends. The germline V gene encodes CDR1 GTSNPN and CDR2 SVGIG (reference sequence).

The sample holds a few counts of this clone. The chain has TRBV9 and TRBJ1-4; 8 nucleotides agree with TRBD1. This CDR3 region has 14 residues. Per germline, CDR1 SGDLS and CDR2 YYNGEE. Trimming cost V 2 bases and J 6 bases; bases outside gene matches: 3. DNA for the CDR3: TGTGCCAGCAGCGTGAGGACAGGGTATGAAAAACTGTTTTTT. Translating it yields CASSVRTGYEKLFF.

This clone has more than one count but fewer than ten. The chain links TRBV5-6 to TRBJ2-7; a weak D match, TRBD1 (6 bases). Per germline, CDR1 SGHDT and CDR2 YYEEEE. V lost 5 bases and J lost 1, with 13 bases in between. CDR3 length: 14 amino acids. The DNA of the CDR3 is TGTGCCAGCAGGCGTCCAGGGGATTCCTACGAGCAGTACTTC. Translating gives CASRRPGDSYEQYF.

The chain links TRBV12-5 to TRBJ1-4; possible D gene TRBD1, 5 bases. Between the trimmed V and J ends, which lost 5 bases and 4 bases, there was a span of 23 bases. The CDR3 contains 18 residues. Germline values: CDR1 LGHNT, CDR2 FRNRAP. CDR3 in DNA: TGTGCTAGTGGTCTGCGGGGGACGGCTCGGCGGGGTAATGAAAAACTGTTTTTT. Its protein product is CASGLRGTARRGNEKLFF.